The 14 T cell receptor beta chains below were found in one sample sequenced in a study of shared clonotypes between healthy human individuals. The method was immunoSEQ multiplex PCR; TCRdb's version includes in-frame clones alone and lacks a portion of them. The table lists 300,000 to 400,000 clones, roughly 80% of them singletons. Sequenced: memory CD4+ T cells sorted from blood. Subset noted: CD45RA-negative fraction. Receptors were obtained from a man aged 25 to 45 in good health.

There are a few counts of this clone. The chain links TRBV18 to TRBJ2-7; the D gene is possibly TRBD1 (7 bases). The CDR3 runs 17 residues. Germline V gene lookup returns CDR1 KGHSH and CDR2 LQKENI. V was shortened by 5 bases and J by 2 bases, with 22 bases between the two germline ends. Here the CDR3 reads CASSSGGGGYGTYEQYF. The CDR3 DNA is TGTGCCAGCTCATCCGGAGGGGGCGGTTATGGAACCTACGAGCAGTACTTC.

The chain carries TRBV5-1 and TRBJ2-7, with TRBD1 matching 9 bases. CDR3 length: 15 amino acids. V lost 0 bases to trimming and J lost 5 bases; unmatched junction nucleotides: 6. The germline gives CDR1 SGHRS, CDR2 YFSETQ. CDR3 amino acids: CASSLDPTGGDEQYF. CDR3 bases: TGCGCCAGCAGCTTGGATCCGACAGGGGGTGACGAGCAGTACTTC.

The gene calls are TRBV6-5 and TRBJ2-7; 8 positions agree with TRBD2. V was pared by 6 bases and J by 3 bases, with 10 bases of the junction left unmatched. Per the germline V gene, CDR1 is MNHEY and CDR2 is SVGAGI. The CDR3 length is 15 residues. The CDR3 region has the DNA TGTGCCAGCAGACCCAGTCCAGCGGGAGTCTACGAGCAGTACTTC. It is translated as CASRPSPAGVYEQYF.

Concerning this clone: At one of its ends the junction is not consistent with the germline gene, which may arise from a read error. The chain is built from TRBV7-2 and TRBJ2-3; 7 nucleotides agree with TRBD1. The CDR3 length is 12 residues. CDR1 SGHTA and CDR2 FQGNSA come from the germline V gene. CDR3 DNA: TGTGCCAGCAGCTTAGGGACAGGTACGCAGTATTTT. Its protein is CASSLGTGTQYF.

V is TRBV20-1 and J is TRBJ1-1; no clear D gene. The V end lost 3 bases, the J end lost 7 bases, and 6 bases lay between the germline ends. CDR3 length: 10 amino acids. CDR1 is DFQATT and CDR2 is SNEGSKA in the germline V gene (reference sequence). CDR3 coding DNA: TGCAGTGCTAGTTCCTTTGAAGCTTTCTTT. Residues: CSASSFEAFF.

The rearrangement uses TRBV27 and TRBJ2-1; 7 nucleotides line up with TRBD1. This CDR3 has 13 residues. The ends lost 7 bases at V and 7 bases at J; junction bases unmatched: 7. In germline, CDR1 is MNHEY, CDR2 SMNVEV (reference sequence). The CDR3 region has the DNA TGTGCCAGCACCGGGACAGTACGTAATGAGCAGTTCTTC. It translates to CASTGTVRNEQFF.

This chain uses TRBV27 with TRBJ1-2; a possible D gene is TRBD1 (5 bases). Germline CDR1 is MNHEY and CDR2 is SMNVEV (reference sequence). With 5 bases removed from V and 3 bases from J, the gap between germline ends came to 28 bases. The CDR3 has 19 amino acids. The CDR3 nucleotides read TGTGCCAGCAGTAGACTACCGGGACGAAGGACAACGGCGGACTATGGCTACACCTTC. Translation: CASSRLPGRRTTADYGYTF.

V usage is TRBV14 and J usage is TRBJ2-5, with 11 bases matching TRBD2. Germline CDR1 is SGHDN and CDR2 is FVKESK. V shed 1 base and J 2 bases; nucleotides not matched to a gene: 15. The CDR3 totals 20 residues. The CDR3 region is CASSQGEGGLAGGPQETQYF. The CDR3 nucleotides read TGTGCCAGCAGCCAAGGGGAAGGGGGGCTAGCGGGAGGACCACAAGAGACCCAGTACTTC.

This clone was picked up one time. The V call is TRBV4-3, the J call TRBJ2-5; 8 bases fit TRBD1. The V and J ends lost 1 base and 5 bases, in that order; junction bases with no gene match: 3. Germline-derived CDR1 and CDR2 are LGHNA and YSLEER. The CDR3 spans 14 residues. The CDR3 spells CASSQGQGFETQYF. The CDR3 DNA follows: TGCGCCAGCAGCCAAGGACAGGGGTTTGAGACCCAGTACTTC.

This clone appeared a few times. In DNA form, the CDR3 reads TGTGCCAGCAGCTTAGTTACAGGAGATACGCAGTATTTT. It is translated as CASSLVTGDTQYF. V is TRBV7-9 and J is TRBJ2-3; D may be TRBD1 (5 bases). V lost 1 base and J 5 bases, leaving 7 bases between the germline ends. The CDR3 spans 13 residues. Per the germline V gene, CDR1 is SEHNR and CDR2 is FQNEAQ (reference sequence).

The chain has TRBV10-2 and TRBJ1-3; D is unresolved. The CDR3 length is 11 residues. Germline CDR1 reads WSHSY; CDR2 reads SAAADI. Trimming cost V 2 bases and J 8 bases, with 4 bases left between them. CDR3 DNA sequence: TGCGCCAGCAGTGAGGTGGACACCATATATTTT. Its translation is CASSEVDTIYF.

J is TRBJ2-1 and V is TRBV5-1, with D uncertain. With 2 bases removed from V and 5 bases from J, the gap between germline ends came to 8 bases. CDR3 size: 13 residues. Germline V gene sequence: CDR1 SGHRS, CDR2 YFSETQ. CDR3 sequence: CASSFNTNNEQFF. The CDR3 coding sequence is TGCGCCAGCAGCTTCAACACCAACAATGAGCAGTTCTTC. Based on the CDR3 plus reference TRBV5-1 and TRBJ2-1, the full variable domain is KAGVTQTPRYLIKTRGQQVTLSCSPISGHRSVSWYQQTPGQGLQFLFEYFSETQRNKGNFPGRFSGRQFSNSRSEMNVSTLELGDSALYLCASSFNTNNEQFFGPGTRLTVL.

The chain combines TRBV7-2 with TRBJ2-2, with 7 bases fitting TRBD2. V gave up 3 bases and J gave up 4 bases; unmatched junction bases: 11. In germline, CDR1 is SGHTA, CDR2 FQGNSA. The CDR3 has 17 residues. The CDR3, as DNA: TGTGCCAGCAGCTTCCATAGGTGGGAGGGCGGCACCGGGGAGCTGTTTTTT. Protein: CASSFHRWEGGTGELFF.

The CDR3 reads CASSKDCQFVDTQYF. CDR3 sequence (DNA): TGTGCCAGCAGCAAAGATTGTCAGTTTGTAGATACGCAGTATTTT. V is TRBV21-1 and J is TRBJ2-3; the table calls TRBD1, which could not be checked here. TRBV21-1 is deemed a pseudogene. The CDR3 contains 15 residues.